This T cell receptor (beta chain) was recovered during a study of T cell repertoires in cytomegalovirus infection. One entry per CDR3 protein, called by TCRdb with MiXCR from the reads. The top ten clones hold 13% of a sample with about 770,000 distinct CDR3 sequences, about 29% of them seen once. The CDR3 totals 11 residues. Deletions cut 3 bases from V and 4 bases from J, with 4 bases between. Germline CDR1 and CDR2: SGHVS and FQNEAQ. This clonotype was detected ten times or more. Its antigen remains unknown. Source: cultured CD8+ T cells from PBMCs, taken from culture after CMV antigen stimulation. The V call is TRBV7-8, the J call TRBJ2-7; D not certain. The TCR comes from a human donor in good health (CMV status not recorded). Some clones in this sample may be carry-over from other donors' samples. CDR3 DNA sequence: TGTGCCAGCAGCTTCCGATACGAGCAGTACTTC. Its translation is CASSFRYEQYF.